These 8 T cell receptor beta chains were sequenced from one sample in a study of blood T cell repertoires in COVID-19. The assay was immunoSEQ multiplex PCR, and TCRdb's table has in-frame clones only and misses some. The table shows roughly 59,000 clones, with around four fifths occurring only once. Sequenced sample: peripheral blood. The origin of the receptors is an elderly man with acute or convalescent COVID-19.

As DNA, the CDR3 is TGTGCCAGCAGTCTCAGGAGAAACACCATATATTTT. It translates to CASSLRRNTIYF. This sequence joins TRBV6-2 or TRBV6-3 and TRBJ1-3; D is ambiguous. Germline V gene lookup returns CDR1 MNHEY and CDR2 SVGEGT. The CDR3 contains 12 residues. The V end lost 5 bases, the J end lost 5 bases, and 7 bases lay between the germline ends.

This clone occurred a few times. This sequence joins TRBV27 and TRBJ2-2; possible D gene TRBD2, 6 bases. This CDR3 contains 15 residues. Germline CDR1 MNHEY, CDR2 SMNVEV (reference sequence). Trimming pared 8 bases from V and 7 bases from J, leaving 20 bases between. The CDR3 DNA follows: TGTGCCAGCGCCCCTATAACGGGGGTGAGCGGGGAGCTGTTTTTT. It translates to CASAPITGVSGELFF.

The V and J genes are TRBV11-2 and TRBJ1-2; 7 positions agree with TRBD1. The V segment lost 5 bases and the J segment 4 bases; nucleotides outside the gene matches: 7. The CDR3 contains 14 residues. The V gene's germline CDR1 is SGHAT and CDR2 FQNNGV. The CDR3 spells CASSPSTGPYGYTF. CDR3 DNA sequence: TGTGCCAGCAGCCCCTCGACAGGGCCCTATGGCTACACCTTC. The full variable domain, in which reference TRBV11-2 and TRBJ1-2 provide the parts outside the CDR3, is EAGVAQSPRYKIIEKRQSVAFWCNPISGHATLYWYQQILGQGPKLLIQFQNNGVVDDSQLPKDRFSAERLKGVDSTLKIQPAKLEDSAVYLCASSPSTGPYGYTFGSGTRLTVV.

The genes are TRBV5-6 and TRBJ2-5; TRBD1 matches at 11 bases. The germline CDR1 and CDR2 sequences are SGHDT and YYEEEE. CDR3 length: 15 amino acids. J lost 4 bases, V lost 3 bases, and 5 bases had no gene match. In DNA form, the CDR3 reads TGTGCCAGCAGCTCGGACAGGGGGCTTGGAGAGACCCAGTACTTC. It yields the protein CASSSDRGLGETQYF.

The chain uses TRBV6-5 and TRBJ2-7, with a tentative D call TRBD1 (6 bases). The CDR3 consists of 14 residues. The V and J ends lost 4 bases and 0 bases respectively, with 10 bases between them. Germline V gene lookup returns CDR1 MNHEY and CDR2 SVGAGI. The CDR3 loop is CASSWDTRSYEQYF. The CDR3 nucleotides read TGTGCCAGCAGTTGGGACACCCGCTCCTACGAGCAGTACTTC.

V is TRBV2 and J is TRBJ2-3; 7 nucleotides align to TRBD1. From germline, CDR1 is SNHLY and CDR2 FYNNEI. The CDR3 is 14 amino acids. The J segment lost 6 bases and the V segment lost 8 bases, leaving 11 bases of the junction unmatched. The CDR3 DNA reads TGTGCCAGCTTTACACAGGGGCTTACGGATACGCAGTATTTT. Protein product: CASFTQGLTDTQYF.

CDR3 sequence: CASSQTSGLSTDTQYF. In DNA, the CDR3 is TGTGCCAGCAGTCAGACTAGCGGGCTTAGCACAGATACGCAGTATTTT. The J gene is TRBJ2-3, the V gene TRBV2, with 10 bases that match TRBD2. Per germline, CDR1 SNHLY and CDR2 FYNNEI. The CDR3 spans 16 residues. V trimming: 5 bases; J trimming: 0 bases; junction bases outside the gene matches: 5.

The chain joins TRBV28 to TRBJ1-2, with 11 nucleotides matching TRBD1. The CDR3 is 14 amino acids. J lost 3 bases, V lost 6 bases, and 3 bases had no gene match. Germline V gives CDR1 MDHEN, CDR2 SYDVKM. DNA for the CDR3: TGTGCCAGCAGAAGGACAGGGGGCGACTATGGCTACACCTTC. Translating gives CASRRTGGDYGYTF.